The 10 T cell receptor beta chains below come from one sample, sequenced in a study of shared T cell receptors in the human thymus. Clones were sequenced by immunoSEQ multiplex PCR, and TCRdb holds only the in-frame ones, with some missing. The profile shows just under 550,000 clones, 75% to 80% of them singletons. The same data also went into a second study, on human thymus T cells.

The sequencing sample was made of thymocytes. These receptor sequences come from a boy younger than two with a congenital heart defect.

The CDR3 nucleotides read TGTGCCAGCAGCCGTCTCAGGGAAGGGCAGTACTTC. Residues: CASSRLREGQYF. The chain couples TRBV11-3 to TRBJ2-7; TRBD1 might be the D (5 bases). The CDR3 has 12 amino acids. V lost 5 bases and J 9 bases, leaving 14 bases between the germline ends. The germline CDR1 and CDR2 sequences are SGHNT and YENEEA.

V usage is TRBV9 and J usage is TRBJ2-1, with 9 bases aligning to TRBD2. V lost 0 bases and J lost 4; bases outside the gene matches: 11. The CDR3 sequence is 18 residues long. Germline CDR1 is SGDLS and CDR2 is YYNGEE. CDR3 DNA: TGTGCCAGCAGCGTAGGTAGCGGGAGTCCCTTACGTTACAATGAGCAGTTCTTC. Residues: CASSVGSGSPLRYNEQFF.

V usage is TRBV10-2 and J usage is TRBJ1-2; 10 positions agree with TRBD1. Germline CDR1 WSHSY, CDR2 SAAADI. J lost 3 bases, V lost 7 bases, and 5 bases had no gene match. The CDR3 runs to 14 residues. CDR3 sequence (DNA): TGCGCCAGCATGGACAGGGGGGCAGACTATGGCTACACCTTC. As protein: CASMDRGADYGYTF.

The genes are TRBV10-2 and TRBJ1-2, with D unresolved. Trimming cost V 2 bases and J 8 bases, with 15 bases left between them. The CDR3 extends over 14 amino acids. CDR1 and CDR2 (germline): WSHSY, SAAADI. The CDR3 DNA follows: TGCGCCAGCAGTGAGGGAGATCCCTTAGGAGGCTACACCTTC. Amino acid sequence: CASSEGDPLGGYTF.

As regards this clone: Other DNA sequences in this sample translate to the same CDR3. The chain combines TRBV4-1 with TRBJ2-7; 7 bases align to TRBD1. Trimming removed 4 bases from V and 4 bases from J; junction bases left unmatched: 4. Germline CDR1 reads MGHRA; CDR2 reads YSYEKL. The CDR3 loop spans 13 amino acids. CDR3 in amino acids: CASSPRDSYEQYF. For the CDR3, the DNA is TGCGCCAGCAGCCCCCGGGACAGTTACGAGCAGTACTTC.

This chain links TRBV7-2 with TRBJ2-7; D unclear. Germline assignment: CDR1 SGHTA and CDR2 FQGNSA. Deletions cut 3 bases from V and 4 bases from J, with 10 bases between. The CDR3 spans 13 residues. CDR3 coding DNA: TGTGCCAGCAGCTTTCCCCCCCTTTACGAGCAGTACTTC. Amino acid sequence: CASSFPPLYEQYF. The whole variable domain, filled in from reference TRBV7-2 and TRBJ2-7, reads GAGVSQSPSNKVTEKGKDVELRCDPISGHTALYWYRQSLGQGLEFLIYFQGNSAPDKSGLPSDRFSAERTGGSVSTLTIQRTQQEDSAVYLCASSFPPLYEQYFGPGTRLTVT.

The chain combines TRBV7-9 with TRBJ2-3; 10 bases are shared with TRBD2. V was clipped by 3 bases and J by 1 base; unmatched bases: 4. Germline lookup yields CDR1 SEHNR and CDR2 FQNEAQ (reference sequence). The length of the CDR3 is 16 residues. CDR3 DNA: TGTGCCAGCAGCTTGAACGGGACTAGCGGCACAGATACGCAGTATTTT. Encoded protein: CASSLNGTSGTDTQYF.

This sequence joins TRBV6-6 and TRBJ2-1; D unresolved. Germline assignment: CDR1 MNHNY and CDR2 SVGAGI (reference sequence). The CDR3 is 11 amino acids. With 6 bases removed from V and 9 bases from J, the gap between germline ends came to 9 bases. The DNA of the CDR3 is TGTGCCAGCAGCACTCCCCGTGAGCAGTTCTTC. Its protein is CASSTPREQFF.

J is TRBJ2-1 and V is TRBV6-6, with 7 positions matching TRBD2. CDR3 size: 15 residues. Germline V gene lookup returns CDR1 MNHNY and CDR2 SVGAGI (reference sequence). The V gene end was trimmed by 6 bases and the J gene end by 6 bases; junction bases not matched to a gene: 11. For the CDR3, the DNA is TGTGCCAGCAGCAGAGGGGCTAGCGGAGCCAATGAGCAGTTCTTC. Amino acid sequence: CASSRGASGANEQFF.

This clone was detected a few times. This chain joins TRBV19 and TRBJ2-1; 14 bases align to TRBD2. There are 14 residues in the CDR3. Germline trimming cut 11 bases from V and 5 bases from J; bases unmatched to any gene: 5. Germline CDR1 LNHDA, CDR2 SQIVND (reference sequence). DNA for the CDR3: TGTGCCTCCGGGGGACTAGCGGGAGACAATGAGCAGTTCTTC. Its protein is CASGGLAGDNEQFF.